The 23 T cell receptor beta chains in this list originate from one sample, sequenced in a study of vaccination and CD4 T cells after COVID-19 (dated by TCRdb to the early 2020s). Library creation used PCR. Sequencing relied on an Illumina iSeq 100. DNA from cultured CD4+ T cells was subjected to TCR sequencing with the Oncomine TCR Beta short-read assay at the Johns Hopkins FTIC core. Through fastp at Q25 and MiXCR, TCRdb rebuilt clones from the public reads, retaining in-frame beta chains. Entries are consolidated by CDR3 protein sequence, retaining the most common genes and DNA. The sample has roughly 20,000 distinct CDR3 sequences on record, about 64% of them singletons. The leading ten clones occupy 7.6% of the sample. The treatment or condition label for this specimen denotes: roughly 11-day PBMC culture with coronavirus spike peptide pools or control peptides (ViraFEST assay). For these TCRs, the target antigens are not known.

Sequenced input: CD4+ T cells from blood, cultured in vitro. Receptor source: a human donor who had recovered from COVID-19.

This chain joins TRBV20-1 and TRBJ2-7, with unresolved D. The V gene lost 3 bases and the J gene lost 0 bases, with 15 bases spanning the gap. This CDR3 spans 15 amino acids. The germline CDR1 and CDR2 sequences are DFQATT and SNEGSKA (reference sequence). CDR3 nucleotides: TGCAGTGCTAGGGGTTTGGCGTTGGCCTCCTACGAGCAGTACTTC. It encodes CSARGLALASYEQYF.

This chain uses TRBV15 with TRBJ2-1; either TRBD1 or TRBD2 may fit D (7 bases each). Germline CDR1 is LNHNV and CDR2 is YYDKDF (reference sequence). This CDR3 is built from 21 residues. V gave up 2 bases and J gave up 3 bases, with 29 bases separating them. CDR3 region: CATSRPGTAGAISGFYNEQFF. The DNA of the CDR3 is TGTGCCACCAGCAGACCCGGGACAGCCGGGGCCATTAGCGGGTTCTACAATGAGCAGTTCTTC.

The chain uses TRBV20-1 and TRBJ2-7, with 12 nucleotides matching TRBD1. Unmatched junction bases numbered 18, after V lost 4 bases and J lost 2 bases. Germline values: CDR1 DFQATT, CDR2 SNEGSKA (reference sequence). CDR3 length: 19 residues. CDR3 DNA sequence: TGCAGTGCTATGGGGACAGGGGGCCGCGGGAGTAGAAATCCCTACGAGCAGTACTTC. It translates to CSAMGTGGRGSRNPYEQYF.

The chain combines TRBV7-2 with TRBJ1-2; a weak D match, TRBD1 (5 bases). Between the trimmed V and J ends, which lost 3 bases and 4 bases, there was a span of 15 bases. There are 15 residues in the CDR3. CDR1 is SGHTA and CDR2 is FQGNSA in the germline V gene. The chain's CDR3 is CASSFTAGSGYGYTF. CDR3 bases: TGTGCCAGCAGCTTCACTGCAGGGTCCGGCTATGGCTACACCTTC.

The chain carries TRBV7-3 and TRBJ2-1; D remains ambiguous. The germline CDR1 and CDR2 sequences are SGHTA and FQGTGA. The CDR3 runs to 13 residues. V lost 2 bases and J 9 bases, leaving 11 bases between the germline ends. The CDR3 protein is CASSLSVPSEQFF. In DNA, the CDR3 is TGTGCCAGCAGCTTATCCGTGCCGTCTGAGCAGTTCTTC. The full variable domain, rest sourced from reference TRBV7-3 and TRBJ2-1, is GAGVSQTPSNKVTEKGKYVELRCDPISGHTALYWYRQSLGQGPEFLIYFQGTGAADDSGLPNDRFFAVRPEGSVSTLKIQRTERGDSAVYLCASSLSVPSEQFFGPGTRLTVL.

CDR3 residues: CASSMRKTGTDSPLHF. DNA for the CDR3: TGTGCCAGTAGTATGCGGAAGACAGGGACTGATTCACCCCTCCACTTT. The chain is built from TRBV19 and TRBJ1-6; 7 bases fit TRBD1. This CDR3 comprises 16 residues. J lost 8 bases, V lost 3 bases, and 10 bases had no gene match. Germline assignment: CDR1 LNHDA and CDR2 SQIVND (reference sequence).

V gene TRBV6-1 combines with J gene TRBJ1-2; possible D gene TRBD1, 5 bases. This CDR3 is 13 amino acids long. Trimming cost V 5 bases and J 2 bases, with 9 bases left between them. Germline V gene data show CDR1 as MNHNS and CDR2 as SASEGT. The CDR3 nucleotides are TGTGCCAGCAGTCCCAGGGACAACTATGGCTACACCTTC. Encoded protein: CASSPRDNYGYTF.

This chain joins TRBV7-8 and TRBJ2-3; no clear D gene. V gave up 1 base and J gave up 2 bases, with 10 bases separating them. The CDR3 loop spans 15 amino acids. Germline assignment: CDR1 SGHVS and CDR2 FQNEAQ. The CDR3 loop reads CASSLGGPHTDTQYF. The CDR3 DNA follows: TGTGCCAGCAGCTTAGGGGGTCCCCACACAGATACGCAGTATTTT. Complete variable domain (other parts from reference TRBV7-8 and TRBJ2-3): GAGVSQSPRYKVAKRGQDVALRCDPISGHVSLFWYQQALGQGPEFLTYFQNEAQLDKSGLPSDRFFAERPEGSVSTLKIQRTQQEDSAVYLCASSLGGPHTDTQYFGPGTRLTVL.

The chain couples TRBV29-1 to TRBJ1-1; maybe TRBD1 (6 bases). The CDR3 runs to 13 residues. CDR1 is SQVTM, CDR2 ANQGSEA, per germline. V was cut by 3 bases and J by 1 base, with 9 bases left in between. As DNA, the CDR3 is TGCAGCGTTGAGGGGGCACAGAACACTGAAGCTTTCTTT. Translating gives CSVEGAQNTEAFF.

This chain joins TRBV20-1 and TRBJ2-6; TRBD2 might be the D (7 bases). The CDR3 runs 16 residues. Trimming left V 7 bases short and J 0 bases short, with 16 bases between. Germline CDR1 DFQATT, CDR2 SNEGSKA (reference sequence). The CDR3 here is CSGGGRGHSGANVLTF. CDR3 coding DNA: TGCAGTGGGGGGGGCAGGGGCCACTCTGGGGCCAACGTCCTGACTTTC.

The chain recombines TRBV5-1 with TRBJ2-2; 7 bases are a match to TRBD1. The ends lost 4 bases at V and 0 bases at J; junction bases unmatched: 3. Germline loops: CDR1 SGHRS, CDR2 YFSETQ. This CDR3 is built from 15 residues. The CDR3 reads CASSAGTANTGELFF. In DNA form, the CDR3 reads TGCGCCAGCAGCGCCGGGACAGCGAACACCGGGGAGCTGTTTTTT.

V is TRBV7-2 and J is TRBJ2-5; D call uncertain. Germline V CDR1 and CDR2: SGHTA, FQGNSA. The CDR3 length is 12 residues. V lost 4 bases to trimming and J lost 7 bases, with 10 bases between them. The CDR3 nucleotides are TGTGCCAGCAGCTCGAGCCGTGGGACCCAGTACTTC. Translated: CASSSSRGTQYF.

The CDR3 loop is CAWSVDIWTGVPQPQHF. As DNA, the CDR3 is TGTGCCTGGAGTGTAGATATTTGGACAGGGGTTCCTCAGCCCCAGCATTTT. This sequence joins TRBV30 and TRBJ1-5; 9 bases fit TRBD1. Germline CDR1 is GTSNPN and CDR2 is SVGIG (reference sequence). V was clipped by 0 bases and J by 6 bases; unmatched bases: 12. The CDR3 totals 17 residues.

J is TRBJ2-2 and V is TRBV7-6; maybe TRBD2 (6 bases). Germline V lookup: CDR1 SGHVS, CDR2 FNYEAQ. The germline V and J ends were trimmed by 5 bases and 2 bases, with 15 bases remaining between them. The CDR3 is made up of 16 amino acids. CDR3 nucleotides: TGTGCCAGCAGCCAAGCTGGGGGGACTAACACCGGGGAGCTGTTTTTT. Amino acids: CASSQAGGTNTGELFF. Complete variable domain (other parts from reference TRBV7-6 and TRBJ2-2): GAGVSQSPRYKVTKRGQDVALRCDPISGHVSLYWYRQALGQGPEFLTYFNYEAQQDKSGLPNDRFSAERPEGSISTLTIQRTEQRDSAMYRCASSQAGGTNTGELFFGEGSRLTVL.

There are a few counts of this clonotype. J is TRBJ2-2 and V is TRBV6-1, with D possibly TRBD2 on 5 matching bases. V lost 2 bases to trimming and J lost 5 bases, with 12 bases between them. Germline V gives CDR1 MNHNS, CDR2 SASEGT. The CDR3 loop spans 15 amino acids. CDR3 protein: CASSEFQAVTGELFF. The CDR3 coding sequence is TGTGCCAGCAGTGAATTTCAAGCGGTTACCGGGGAGCTGTTTTTT.

The chain has TRBV20-1 and TRBJ1-5, with D perhaps TRBD1 (5 bases). Trimming stripped 1 base from V and 2 bases from J, with 12 bases between. Germline CDR1 DFQATT, CDR2 SNEGSKA (reference sequence). CDR3 length: 15 amino acids. The chain's CDR3 is CSARGGEIGNQPQHF. The CDR3 DNA follows: TGCAGTGCTAGAGGGGGGGAGATTGGCAATCAGCCCCAGCATTTT.

There are a few counts of this clonotype. The V call is TRBV19, the J call TRBJ1-5, with TRBD1 matching 8 bases. The CDR3 loop spans 19 amino acids. Per the germline V gene, CDR1 is LNHDA and CDR2 is SQIVND (reference sequence). V was pared by 4 bases and J by 0 bases, with 14 bases of the junction left unmatched. The CDR3 loop reads CASSRQGTGGLTSNQPQHF. Written as DNA, the CDR3 is TGTGCCAGTAGTAGGCAGGGGACAGGTGGACTCACTAGCAATCAGCCCCAGCATTTT.

By its share, this clonotype is medium-sized. The chain recombines TRBV6-1 with TRBJ1-5; unclear D gene. This CDR3 is built from 15 residues. From germline, CDR1 is MNHNS and CDR2 SASEGT. Trimming stripped 8 bases from V and 3 bases from J, with 17 bases between. CDR3 nucleotides: TGTGCCAGCGGCAGCCCCGGACCTCTCAATCAGCCCCAGCATTTT. It is translated as CASGSPGPLNQPQHF.

This chain joins TRBV30 and TRBJ1-5; D might be TRBD1 (5 bases). The CDR3 runs to 16 residues. Trimming removed 4 bases at V and 3 bases at J, with 19 bases between. Germline assignment: CDR1 GTSNPN and CDR2 SVGIG (reference sequence). CDR3 amino acids: CAWTPSAGRVNQPQHF. The CDR3 DNA reads TGTGCCTGGACCCCCTCGGCAGGGAGGGTCAATCAGCCCCAGCATTTT.

Judged by abundance, this clonotype is large. The chain uses TRBV2 and TRBJ2-3; no clear D gene. The ends were cut back, 0 bases at V and 5 bases at J, with 3 bases in the middle. The CDR3 has 12 residues. Per the germline V gene, CDR1 is SNHLY and CDR2 is FYNNEI. Written as DNA, the CDR3 is TGTGCCAGCAGTGAAGCGGGAGATACGCAGTATTTT. Encoded protein: CASSEAGDTQYF.

The chain employs TRBV7-3 and TRBJ1-2, with D tentatively TRBD1 (5 bases). This CDR3 comprises 13 residues. V lost 3 bases and J lost 4, with 9 bases in between. Germline CDR1 reads SGHTA; CDR2 reads FQGTGA. CDR3 coding DNA: TGTGCCAGCAGCTTTTCAGGGACCTATGGCTACACCTTC. The encoded protein is CASSFSGTYGYTF.

The gene calls are TRBV25-1 and TRBJ1-5; the match to TRBD1 covers 8 bases. Germline loops: CDR1 MGHDK, CDR2 SYGVNS. The CDR3 is 14 residues long. V was pared by 4 bases and J by 6 bases, with 5 bases of the junction left unmatched. The DNA of the CDR3 is TGTGCCAGCAGTGGTTACAGGGGGGGTCAGCCCCAGCATTTT. Its protein is CASSGYRGGQPQHF.

This clonotype has just one count. The gene calls are TRBV19 and TRBJ1-5; 7 nucleotides line up with TRBD1. CDR3 length: 15 amino acids. Germline values: CDR1 LNHDA, CDR2 SQIVND (reference sequence). V shed 6 bases, J shed 0 bases, and the junction held 5 bases outside the gene matches. CDR3 in amino acids: CASSDRARSNQPQHF. DNA for the CDR3: TGTGCCAGTAGCGACAGGGCCCGTAGCAATCAGCCCCAGCATTTT.